This entry lists 32 T cell receptor beta chains sequenced from one sample in a study of T cells in women clearing cervical HPV infection. The table came from immunoSEQ multiplex PCR; TCRdb's copy has only in-frame clones and leaves some out. The listing contains over 45,000 clones. Sequencing was done on a sample of blood buffy coat. The receptors derive from a woman between 18 and 70 years old with a cervical HPV16 infection that either progressed to CIN3+ or cleared (not recorded which).

Of note for this clone: From the germline J gene comes the end of the CDR3, since the read stops 3 residues before it. The chain has TRBV6-2 or TRBV6-3 and TRBJ1-4; the match to TRBD1 covers 7 bases. Germline values: CDR1 MNHEY, CDR2 SVGEGT. The CDR3 consists of 13 residues. J gave up 6 bases and V 8 bases, and 6 bases lay outside the gene matches. The CDR3 loop is CASGEGTDEKLFF. The sequenced CDR3 bases are TGTGCCAGCGGGGAGGGGACAGATGAAAAA.

Comments on this clone: The read falls 3 residues short of the CDR3 end, and the missing part is taken from the germline J gene. This rearrangement joins TRBV20-1 to TRBJ1-1, with 7 bases lining up with TRBD1. Germline CDR1 and CDR2: DFQATT and SNEGSKA (reference sequence). The V and J ends lost 1 base and 4 bases, in that order; junction bases with no gene match: 9. The CDR3 runs to 15 residues. The CDR3: CSARATNRGGTEAFF. The sequenced CDR3 bases are TGCAGTGCTAGAGCTACCAACAGGGGAGGCACTGAA.

For this clone: The CDR3 end is not reached by the read, which stops 3 residues before it; the germline J gene fills it in. V gene TRBV28 combines with J gene TRBJ2-4; 8 positions match TRBD1. Germline lookup yields CDR1 MDHEN and CDR2 SYDVKM. There are 14 residues in the CDR3. The junction had 8 bases not matched to a gene; V was cut back by 6 bases and J by 7 bases. CDR3 sequence reads: CASSGQGGENIQYF. The part of the CDR3 DNA that was read is TGTGCCAGCAGCGGACAGGGCGGGGAGAACATT.

Points on this clone: The CDR3 extends 3 residues past the end of the read, so its final part is completed from the germline J gene. The chain uses TRBV10-3 and TRBJ2-2, with 7 bases aligning to TRBD1. The CDR3 consists of 15 residues. Per germline, CDR1 ENHRY and CDR2 SYGVKD. The V gene end was trimmed by 4 bases and the J gene end by 6 bases; junction bases not matched to a gene: 8. The CDR3: CAISAGTEVAGELFF. The CDR3 DNA, read in part, is TGTGCCATCAGTGCCGGGACAGAGGTAGCCGGGGAG.

Points on this clone: The read ends 3 residues before the CDR3 terminus; that terminus is restored from the germline J gene. This sequence joins TRBV4-1 and TRBJ1-1, with 7 nucleotides matching TRBD1. CDR3 length: 16 residues. V lost 1 base to trimming and J lost 1 base; unmatched junction nucleotides: 6. Germline CDR1 is MGHRA and CDR2 is YSYEKL. The covered CDR3 bases are TGCGCCAGCAGCCAAGCACCGAGGACAGGGAACACTGAA. Its protein product is CASSQAPRTGNTE. The complete CDR3 reads CASSQAPRTGNTEAFF.

Concerning this clone itself: The DNA ends 3 residues before the CDR3 does, and the rest of the CDR3 is filled in from the germline J gene. This sequence joins TRBV6-2 or TRBV6-3 and TRBJ2-2, with 10 bases aligning to TRBD1. Germline V gene lookup returns CDR1 MNHEY and CDR2 SVGEGT. CDR3 length: 14 amino acids. The CDR3 protein is CASSGTGDNSPLFF. The CDR3 DNA, read in part, is TGTGCCAGCAGTGGGACAGGGGATAATTCACCG.

Of note for this clone: The read gets to within 3 residues of the CDR3 end, and the germline J gene fills in the rest. V and J are TRBV20-1 and TRBJ2-3; 10 bases are a match to TRBD2. The CDR3 is made up of 16 amino acids. Germline lookup yields CDR1 DFQATT and CDR2 SNEGSKA (reference sequence). The V and J ends lost 0 bases and 0 bases, in that order; junction bases with no gene match: 3. Incomplete CDR3 DNA: TGCAGTGCTAGAGATTTACTAGCGGGGAGCACAGATACG. Its translation is CSARDLLAGSTDT. In full, the CDR3 reads CSARDLLAGSTDTQYF.

Points on this clone: The CDR3 end is not reached by the read, which stops 3 residues before it; the germline J gene fills it in. The chain carries TRBV19 and TRBJ2-5; TRBD2 aligns across 13 bases. The germline CDR1 and CDR2 sequences are LNHDA and SQIVND (reference sequence). V gave up 3 bases and J gave up 5 bases; unmatched junction bases: 3. The CDR3 loop spans 15 amino acids. Incomplete CDR3 DNA: TGTGCCAGTAGTATTCAGGGACTAGCGGGGGAGACC. This encodes CASSIQGLAGET. The whole CDR3 protein is CASSIQGLAGETQYF.

Comment on this clone: The read is 3 residues too short to cover the CDR3 end, so that end is filled in from the germline J gene. This chain joins TRBV2 and TRBJ2-2, with a possible D match to TRBD1 (6 bases). Germline V gives CDR1 SNHLY, CDR2 FYNNEI. The CDR3 consists of 15 residues. V was trimmed by 8 bases and J by 5 bases, leaving 18 bases between them. The CDR3 spells CASVTGSQGTGELFF. Partial CDR3 DNA: TGTGCCAGCGTGACGGGTAGCCAGGGGACCGGGGAG.

A note on this clone: The sequenced fragment ends 3 residues before the CDR3 boundary, so the rest is inferred from the germline J gene. V usage is TRBV30 and J usage is TRBJ1-6; D might be TRBD1 (5 bases). CDR1 and CDR2 from the germline V gene are GTSNPN and SVGIG (reference sequence). V dropped 0 bases and J dropped 10 bases, with 25 bases sitting between them. The CDR3 has 18 amino acids. The CDR3: CAWSVRVGQGLGRSPLHF. The sequenced CDR3 bases are TGTGCCTGGAGTGTACGAGTGGGGCAGGGCCTCGGCCGCTCACCC.

About this clone: The read falls 3 residues short of the CDR3 end, and the missing part is taken from the germline J gene. The V call is TRBV20-1, the J call TRBJ2-7; 9 bases fit TRBD1. The CDR3 loop spans 18 amino acids. V shed 0 bases, J shed 3 bases, and the junction held 15 bases outside the gene matches. Per the germline V gene, CDR1 is DFQATT and CDR2 is SNEGSKA (reference sequence). The sequenced CDR3 bases are TGCAGTGCTAGAGATCAAGGACAGGGGTACTACTACTACTACGAG. This sequence encodes CSARDQGQGYYYYYE. The entire CDR3 is CSARDQGQGYYYYYEQYF.

As for this clone: With the read ending 3 residues before the CDR3 end, the germline J gene is used to fill in that end. The chain joins TRBV6-4 to TRBJ2-1; 7 bases line up with TRBD1. Trimming removed 6 bases from V and 9 bases from J; junction bases left unmatched: 11. From germline, CDR1 is MRHNA and CDR2 SNTAGT. The CDR3 loop spans 14 amino acids. CDR3 DNA, as far as it was read: TGTGCCAGCAGCCCTCTGACAGGGAGCCCTGAG. It codes for CASSPLTGSPE. The full CDR3 is CASSPLTGSPEQFF.

About this clone: The observed sequence ends 3 residues before the CDR3 terminus, with the missing tail filled in from the germline J gene. J is TRBJ2-7 and V is TRBV20-1; 11 nucleotides match TRBD1. Germline CDR1 DFQATT, CDR2 SNEGSKA (reference sequence). After removal of 5 bases from V and 3 bases from J, the junction contained 6 bases not matched to a gene. The CDR3 extends over 14 amino acids. The CDR3 DNA, read in part, is TGCAGTGCTCATACCGGGACAGGGGGCTACGAG. The encoded protein is CSAHTGTGGYE. The full CDR3 reads CSAHTGTGGYEQYF.

Regarding this clone: The CDR3 is cut off 3 residues early in the read; its end comes from the germline J gene. J is TRBJ2-3 and V is TRBV11-3, with TRBD1 identical over 7 bases. Germline assignment: CDR1 SGHNT and CDR2 YENEEA. The CDR3 consists of 13 residues. The CDR3 region is CASSPPTGETQYF. The CDR3 bases that were read are TGTGCCAGCAGCCCCCCAACAGGGGAGACG.

To note about this clone: Sequencing ends 3 residues short of the CDR3 end; the germline J gene provides the rest. The chain employs TRBV6-1 and TRBJ1-4, with TRBD1 matching 7 bases. The germline CDR1 and CDR2 sequences are MNHNS and SASEGT. This CDR3 comprises 13 residues. The DNA read from the CDR3 is TGTGCCAGCAGTGCCGACAGGGCCACACCA. This codes for CASSADRATP. The whole CDR3 sequence reads CASSADRATPLFF.

With respect to this clone: The CDR3 extends 3 residues past the end of the read, so its final part is completed from the germline J gene. This rearrangement joins TRBV19 to TRBJ2-2; TRBD1 aligns across 9 bases. The J segment lost 7 bases and the V segment lost 6 bases, leaving 12 bases of the junction unmatched. The CDR3 is 16 amino acids. CDR1 and CDR2 (germline): LNHDA, SQIVND (reference sequence). The CDR3 DNA, read in part, is TGTGCCAGTAGGATTGAGCCGGGACAGGGAAGCGGGGAG. Translation: CASRIEPGQGSGE. The whole CDR3 sequence is CASRIEPGQGSGELFF.

Of note for this clone: Coverage ceases 3 residues before the CDR3 finishes, and the germline J gene fills in the end. The chain uses TRBV2 and TRBJ1-4; weak D call: TRBD1 (5 bases). This CDR3 is 13 amino acids long. Germline V gives CDR1 SNHLY, CDR2 FYNNEI. The CDR3 DNA, read in part, is TGTGCCAGCGTCAACTCTGGGGCCAACGTA. It translates to CASVNSGANV. The full CDR3 sequence reads CASVNSGANVLFF.

As for this clone: The CDR3 is cut off 3 residues early in the read; its end comes from the germline J gene. The chain couples TRBV11-2 to TRBJ2-7, with D maybe TRBD1 (5 bases). The length of the CDR3 is 15 residues. V was cut by 4 bases and J by 2 bases, with 15 bases left in between. The germline CDR1 and CDR2 sequences are SGHAT and FQNNGV. CDR3 amino acids: CASSSTRQKTYEQYF. CDR3 DNA (partial): TGTGCCAGCAGCTCCACAAGACAGAAGACCTACGAG. The complete variable domain, with remaining parts taken from reference TRBV11-2 and TRBJ2-7, reads EAGVAQSPRYKIIEKRQSVAFWCNPISGHATLYWYQQILGQGPKLLIQFQNNGVVDDSQLPKDRFSAERLKGVDSTLKIQPAKLEDSAVYLCASSSTRQKTYEQYFGPGTRLTVT.

As concerns this clone: The read gets to within 3 residues of the CDR3 end, and the germline J gene fills in the rest. This chain joins TRBV7-9 and TRBJ2-3; a possible D gene is TRBD2 (6 bases). The CDR3 loop spans 14 amino acids. Germline CDR1 reads SEHNR; CDR2 reads FQNEAQ (reference sequence). CDR3 region: CASSLARGNQPQYF. CDR3 bases read: TGTGCCAGCAGCTTAGCGCGGGGTAATCAGCCG.

Points on this clone: The read finishes 3 residues shy of the CDR3 end, and the germline J gene is used to complete it. J is TRBJ2-7 and V is TRBV5-5; TRBD1 aligns across 9 bases. After removal of 5 bases from V and 6 bases from J, the junction contained 9 bases not matched to a gene. The CDR3 has 14 amino acids. CDR1 and CDR2 (germline): SGHKS, YYEKEE (reference sequence). Incomplete CDR3 DNA: TGTGCCAGCAGGTATCCGGGACAGGGACGCGAG. Protein sequence: CASRYPGQGRE. The CDR3 as a whole reads CASRYPGQGREQYF.

As concerns this clone: The read ends 3 residues shy of where the CDR3 ends; the end is completed using the germline J gene. The chain joins TRBV19 to TRBJ2-2; possibly TRBD2 for D (5 bases). CDR1 LNHDA and CDR2 SQIVND come from the germline V gene (reference sequence). This CDR3 has 13 amino acids. Here the CDR3 reads CASRTRGIEKLFF. CDR3 DNA, as far as it was read: TGTGCCAGTCGGACTCGAGGGATCGAAAAG.

Turning to this clone: With the read ending 3 residues before the CDR3 end, the germline J gene is used to fill in that end. The chain employs TRBV4-2 and TRBJ1-1, with D unclear. Deletions cut 0 bases from V and 6 bases from J, with 8 bases between. The CDR3 has 13 amino acids. The germline V gene encodes CDR1 LGHNA and CDR2 YNFKEQ. The sequenced part of the CDR3 DNA is TGTGCCAGCAGCCAAGATTCGGCGGCTGAA. Translated, it gives CASSQDSAAE. The full CDR3 protein reads CASSQDSAAEAFF.

Details on this clone: The CDR3 end falls 3 residues outside the read, so it is completed with the germline J gene. The chain joins TRBV5-1 to TRBJ2-6; TRBD1 aligns across 11 bases. The CDR3 covers 17 residues. Germline values: CDR1 SGHRS, CDR2 YFSETQ. V gave up 5 bases and J gave up 0 bases; unmatched junction bases: 4. CDR3 DNA, as far as it was read: TGCGCCAGCAGATACGGGACAGGGGGCTCTGGGGCCAACGTC. It codes for CASRYGTGGSGANV. The entire CDR3 is CASRYGTGGSGANVLTF.

Of note for this clone: An end of the junction does not agree with germline; a read error may underlie this. Read coverage stops 3 residues before the CDR3 terminus; the germline J gene supplies the remainder. The gene calls are TRBV7-7 and TRBJ1-2; 10 positions agree with TRBD1. This CDR3 spans 14 amino acids. Germline V lookup: CDR1 SSHAT, CDR2 FNYEAQ (reference sequence). CDR3 DNA (partial): TGTGCTAGCAGCTCCGGGACAGGGGACTACGAC. This codes for CASSSGTGDYD. The whole CDR3 protein is CASSSGTGDYDYTF.

As for this clone: The read stops 3 residues short of the end of the CDR3; the missing end is completed from the germline J gene. The rearrangement joins TRBV7-8 to TRBJ1-1, with D hard to call. The CDR3 is 16 residues long. Trimming took off 4 bases at V and 1 base at J, with 16 bases between the two ends. CDR1 is SGHVS and CDR2 is FQNEAQ in the germline V gene. CDR3 region: CASSSQTPSTNTEAFF. CDR3 bases read: TGTGCCAGCAGCTCCCAGACTCCCAGTACGAACACTGAA.

Note on this clone: The read terminates 3 residues before the CDR3 end, so the remaining end is supplied by the germline J gene. The chain employs TRBV19 and TRBJ1-2; D is undetermined. This CDR3 region has 16 residues. Germline loops: CDR1 LNHDA, CDR2 SQIVND (reference sequence). Deletions cut 2 bases from V and 0 bases from J, with 13 bases between. The CDR3 bases that were read are TGTGCCAGTAGTATAAGTAGGGCGGGAGCTAACTATGGC. Its protein product is CASSISRAGANYG. The full CDR3 is CASSISRAGANYGYTF.

About this clone itself: The CDR3 end is not reached by the read, which stops 3 residues before it; the germline J gene fills it in. The V and J genes are TRBV18 and TRBJ2-4; D may be TRBD2 (5 bases). From germline, CDR1 is KGHSH and CDR2 LQKENI. There are 12 residues in the CDR3. The sequenced CDR3 bases are TGTGCCAGCTCCCCCGATGCGGGTGGT. It encodes CASSPDAGG. The complete CDR3 protein is CASSPDAGGQYF.

Comments on this clone: The read gets to within 3 residues of the CDR3 end, and the germline J gene fills in the rest. The V and J genes are TRBV7-7 and TRBJ2-5; TRBD1 matches at 7 bases. V dropped 5 bases and J dropped 3; count of bases not matched to a gene: 9. This CDR3 has 15 residues. Germline V gene lookup returns CDR1 SSHAT and CDR2 FNYEAQ (reference sequence). The chain's CDR3 is CASSPDRDRKETQYF. Incomplete CDR3 DNA: TGTGCCAGCAGCCCAGACCGGGACAGAAAAGAGACC.

About this clone: The read ends 3 residues early relative to the CDR3; the germline J gene fills the gap. The chain couples TRBV19 to TRBJ2-2; TRBD1 matches 10 bases. The V gene end was trimmed by 5 bases and the J gene end by 5 bases; junction bases not matched to a gene: 11. The CDR3 length is 17 residues. The V gene's germline CDR1 is LNHDA and CDR2 SQIVND (reference sequence). Here the CDR3 reads CASSPRGTGVGTGELFF. CDR3 DNA (partial): TGTGCCAGTAGTCCCAGGGGGACAGGGGTCGGGACCGGGGAG.

Comment on this clone: Read sequence stops 3 residues before the CDR3 end, and the germline J gene provides the missing end. The rearrangement links TRBV19 to TRBJ1-5; no clear D gene. V dropped 1 base and J dropped 4 bases, with 14 bases sitting between them. The CDR3 covers 16 residues. Germline CDR1 is LNHDA and CDR2 is SQIVND (reference sequence). The CDR3 loop reads CASSIGVRLPNQPQHF. CDR3 DNA, as far as it was read: TGTGCCAGTAGTATAGGTGTAAGGTTACCGAATCAGCCC.

To note about this clone: The read is 3 residues too short to cover the CDR3 end, so that end is filled in from the germline J gene. The V gene is TRBV14, the J gene TRBJ1-1; D ambiguous. This CDR3 contains 13 residues. The germline gives CDR1 SGHDN, CDR2 FVKESK. Deletions cut 3 bases from V and 0 bases from J, with 5 bases between. CDR3 loop: CASSQSLNTEAFF. CDR3 bases read: TGTGCCAGCAGCCAGAGCCTGAACACTGAA.

Of note for this clone: The read ends 3 residues before the CDR3 terminus; that terminus is restored from the germline J gene. This chain links TRBV19 with TRBJ2-1; tentatively, D is TRBD1 (5 bases). CDR3 size: 14 residues. Trimming left V 3 bases short and J 2 bases short, with 8 bases between. Germline V lookup: CDR1 LNHDA, CDR2 SQIVND (reference sequence). CDR3 sequence: CASSIRVTYNEQFF. The sequenced part of the CDR3 DNA is TGTGCCAGTAGTATCAGGGTAACCTACAATGAG.